This TCR beta chain was identified in a study of cytomegalovirus exposure and HLA in healthy donors. Study findings and constraints: Donors were assumed by presence/absence analyses to have roughly uniform sequencing depth.

The PCR had 60 Vbeta and 13 Jbeta primers. Produced via immunoSEQ multiplex PCR; TCRdb's table is partial and in-frame only. The sample records 90,000 to 110,000 clones, approximately 81% being singletons. This clone showed up just a few times. Antigen: not known. Germline assignment: CDR1 SNHLY and CDR2 FYNNEI. V shed 5 bases and J 5 bases; nucleotides not matched to a gene: 10. CDR3 size: 15 residues. Specimen: PBMCs. This receptor was identified in a man aged 25 to 40 in good health and CMV-seronegative. V is TRBV2 and J is TRBJ1-1, with TRBD1 identical over 8 bases. CDR3 sequence: CASSNFDRGATEAFF. DNA of the CDR3: TGTGCCAGCAGTAACTTCGACAGGGGTGCGACTGAAGCTTTCTTT.